This TCR delta chain was identified in a study of gamma-delta chains in newborns, infants, children. This clone was detected a few times. The protein held in TCRdb is that of a much larger clone and does not match this DNA's translation at residue 4, likely because of a read error; the protein shown is translated from the DNA. The germline CDR1 and CDR2 sequences are GEAIGNYY and EKD. V lost 5 bases to trimming and J lost 12 bases; unmatched junction nucleotides: 12. The CDR3 length is 14 residues. TCRdb re-processed the reads using CATT. The sample lists about 3,000 delta-chain clones; roughly 10% were seen once.

The sequence was obtained from a child who was a newborn, infant or young child, either healthy, febrile or measles-vaccinated (not recorded which). The V call is TRDV2, the J call TRDJ2, with 9 bases fitting TRDD3. The sequenced sample was blood. CDR3 in DNA: TGTGCCTGTGGCCCCTGGGGGATTGAGTCGGAACTCTTCTTT. Translated: CACGPWGIESELFF.